The 29 T cell receptor beta chains below all came from one sample that was sequenced in a study of T cells in Graves' hyperthyroidism and ophthalmopathy. Authors of the study amplified TCR beta CDR3 regions from RNA transcripts. HTBI primers were the set used in a first-round RT-PCR of the TCR CDR3. TCRdb passed the multiplex PCR reads through MiXCR, listing each CDR3 protein once. The sample contains about 400,000 distinct CDR3 sequences, approximately 14% of which appear only once. The sample was blood. These receptor sequences come from a young woman with Graves' hyperthyroidism that later progressed to Graves' ophthalmopathy.

This clonotype has ten or more counts. This chain joins TRBV7-6 and TRBJ1-5; D may be TRBD1 (5 bases). The CDR3 spans 13 residues. Between the trimmed V and J ends, which lost 5 bases and 5 bases, there was a span of 10 bases. The germline CDR1 and CDR2 sequences are SGHVS and FNYEAQ. CDR3 coding DNA: TGTGCCAGCAGCGTTGGAGGGGATCAGCCCCAGCATTTT. Its translation: CASSVGGDQPQHF.

Turning to this clonotype: One base away lies a much larger clone, so this may be a sequencing read error. The chain joins TRBV18 to TRBJ2-5; D not resolved. CDR3 length: 13 amino acids. The germline V gene encodes CDR1 KGHSH and CDR2 LQKENI. The CDR3 bases are TGTGCCAGCTCACCGGGCTCGAAAGAGACCCGGTACTTC. Translated: CASSPGSKETRYF. Filled out from reference TRBV18 and TRBJ2-5, the complete variable domain reads NAGVMQNPRHLVRRRGQEARLRCSPMKGHSHVYWYRQLPEEGLKFMVYLQKENIIDESGMPKERFSAEFPKEGPSILRIQQVVRGDSAAYFCASSPGSKETRYFGPGTRLLVL.

This clonotype was found many times. The chain couples TRBV9 to TRBJ2-5; 8 bases match TRBD1. The V gene's germline CDR1 is SGDLS and CDR2 YYNGEE. V lost 3 bases and J lost 5; bases outside the gene matches: 9. CDR3 length equals 15 residues. In nucleotides, the CDR3 is TGTGCCAGCAGCGAAAACACAGGGGGACGGGAGACCCAGTACTTC. Residues: CASSENTGGRETQYF.

The chain links TRBV2 to TRBJ1-5, with 12 bases matching TRBD1. The germline gives CDR1 SNHLY, CDR2 FYNNEI. After removal of 6 bases from V and 6 bases from J, the junction contained 6 bases not matched to a gene. CDR3 length: 15 amino acids. The CDR3 DNA reads as TGTGCCAGCAGGGGACAGGGGGCGGGTGGTCAGCCCCAGCATTTT. Its protein is CASRGQGAGGQPQHF.

The chain uses TRBV11-2 and TRBJ2-7; 7 bases align to TRBD2. The CDR3 length is 16 residues. CDR1 is SGHAT and CDR2 is FQNNGV in the germline V gene. Trimming removed 1 base from V and 4 bases from J; junction bases left unmatched: 10. The CDR3 sequence: CASSLVGGSGFYEQYF. The CDR3 nucleotides are TGTGCCAGCAGCTTAGTCGGCGGGAGTGGTTTTTACGAGCAGTACTTC.

This clonotype came up many times. The V call is TRBV6-1, the J call TRBJ1-5; D is undetermined. From germline, CDR1 is MNHNS and CDR2 SASEGT. With 2 bases removed from V and 5 bases from J, the gap between germline ends came to 10 bases. The CDR3 runs to 14 residues. CDR3 protein: CASSETRLDQPQHF. CDR3 nucleotides: TGTGCCAGCAGTGAAACCAGGTTGGATCAGCCCCAGCATTTT.

This clonotype was detected a few times. The CDR3: CASSDSLNTEAFF. CDR3 nucleotide sequence: TGTGCCAGCAGTGACAGTTTGAACACTGAAGCTTTCTTT. The chain uses TRBV25-1 and TRBJ1-1; unclear D gene. Germline V CDR1 and CDR2: MGHDK, SYGVNS. The CDR3 totals 13 residues. With 3 bases removed from V and 0 bases from J, the gap between germline ends came to 5 bases.

The chain joins TRBV29-1 to TRBJ2-1; D may correspond to TRBD1 or TRBD2 (5 bases each). Between the trimmed V and J ends, which lost 6 bases and 0 bases, there was a span of 12 bases. The length of the CDR3 is 14 residues. Germline V gene lookup returns CDR1 SQVTM and CDR2 ANQGSEA. CDR3 protein: CSVRGGSSYNEQFF. DNA for the CDR3: TGCAGCGTGAGGGGCGGAAGCTCCTACAATGAGCAGTTCTTC.

About this clonotype itself: This may be a read error, as it is one base from a much larger clone. The chain has TRBV19 and TRBJ2-7; perhaps TRBD1 as D (6 bases). This CDR3 has 15 residues. V lost 1 base to trimming and J lost 0 bases, with 10 bases between them. Per germline, CDR1 LNHDA and CDR2 SQIVND (reference sequence). The CDR3 DNA follows: TGTGCCAGTAGTATAGTGGACAGAGGCTCCTACGAGCAGTACTTC. This sequence encodes CASSIVDRGSYEQYF.

The chain uses TRBV12-3 or TRBV12-4 and TRBJ1-1; no definite D call. V lost 2 bases and J 1 base, leaving 14 bases between the germline ends. The CDR3 sequence is 16 residues long. CDR3 protein: CASSLRQAGKNTEAFF. CDR3 DNA: TGTGCCAGCAGTTTACGGCAGGCAGGTAAGAACACTGAAGCTTTCTTT.

Note on this clonotype: Just one base apart from a much larger clone, this may be a read error. CDR3 loop: CASSSGTGATGELFF. As DNA, the CDR3 is TGTGCCAGCAGTTCCGGGACAGGGGCCACCGGGGAGCTGTTTTTT. The rearrangement joins TRBV28 to TRBJ2-2, with 10 positions matching TRBD1. Germline CDR1 is MDHEN and CDR2 is SYDVKM. CDR3 length: 15 residues. V lost 4 bases to trimming and J lost 4 bases; unmatched junction nucleotides: 3. The complete variable domain, with remaining parts taken from reference TRBV28 and TRBJ2-2, reads DVKVTQSSRYLVKRTGEKVFLECVQDMDHENMFWYRQDPGLGLRLIYFSYDVKMKEKGDIPEGYSVSREKKERFSLILESASTNQTSMYLCASSSGTGATGELFFGEGSRLTVL.

This clonotype was seen many times. As DNA, the CDR3 is TGTGCCAGCAGTTTATTACTGACAGTGGGACAGATCTTTGATGAGCAGTTCTTC. Amino acid sequence: CASSLLLTVGQIFDEQFF. J is TRBJ2-1 and V is TRBV28; 7 bases map to TRBD1. This CDR3 has 18 amino acids. The germline V gene encodes CDR1 MDHEN and CDR2 SYDVKM. The junction had 17 bases not matched to a gene; V was cut back by 1 base and J by 8 bases. Using reference TRBV28 and TRBJ2-1 for the parts outside the CDR3, the full variable domain is DVKVTQSSRYLVKRTGEKVFLECVQDMDHENMFWYRQDPGLGLRLIYFSYDVKMKEKGDIPEGYSVSREKKERFSLILESASTNQTSMYLCASSLLLTVGQIFDEQFFGPGTRLTVL.

This clonotype was detected a few times. The chain uses TRBV19 and TRBJ2-3; D gene unclear. Germline V lookup: CDR1 LNHDA, CDR2 SQIVND (reference sequence). The CDR3 totals 14 residues. V was clipped by 1 base and J by 6 bases, with 11 bases between them. CDR3 nucleotide sequence: TGTGCCAGTAGTATAGGGCTGGCCCCCGATACGCAGTATTTT. It is translated as CASSIGLAPDTQYF. The variable domain in full, with the rest retrieved from reference TRBV19 and TRBJ2-3, is DGGITQSPKYLFRKEGQNVTLSCEQNLNHDAMYWYRQDPGQGLRLIYYSQIVNDFQKGDIAEGYSVSREKKESFPLTVTSAQKNPTAFYLCASSIGLAPDTQYFGPGTRLTVL.

This clonotype was recorded many times. The chain has TRBV27 and TRBJ2-7; D not certain. Trimming pared 3 bases from V and 2 bases from J, leaving 11 bases between. From germline, CDR1 is MNHEY and CDR2 SMNVEV (reference sequence). The CDR3 is made up of 14 amino acids. The CDR3 region has the DNA TGTGCCAGCAGTTTTGCCGACGGTACCTACGAGCAGTACTTC. Translated: CASSFADGTYEQYF.

This clonotype was detected many times. The chain uses TRBV9 and TRBJ2-7, with 8 bases matching TRBD1. V lost 4 bases to trimming and J lost 5 bases; unmatched junction nucleotides: 8. The CDR3 is 14 residues long. The germline CDR1 and CDR2 sequences are SGDLS and YYNGEE. This CDR3 reads CASSPADRGHEQYF. The CDR3 nucleotides read TGTGCCAGCAGCCCAGCCGACAGGGGCCACGAGCAGTACTTC.

In this sample, this clonotype turned up many times. This chain connects TRBV20-1 to TRBJ2-7; D is unclear. Trimming took 5 bases from V and 6 from J, leaving 17 bases between them. The CDR3 is made up of 13 amino acids. Germline CDR1 reads DFQATT; CDR2 reads SNEGSKA (reference sequence). This chain's CDR3 is CSAQGLGPSEQYF. CDR3 DNA: TGCAGTGCTCAAGGGTTAGGGCCATCCGAGCAGTACTTC.

The chain is built from TRBV7-3 and TRBJ2-3; no reliable D call. This CDR3 has 14 amino acids. Trimming cost V 6 bases and J 4 bases, with 14 bases left between them. The germline CDR1 and CDR2 sequences are SGHTA and FQGTGA. The CDR3 DNA sequence: TGTGCCAGCAGTTTCGGTGGGCCCCCAGATACGCAGTATTTT. Translated, it gives CASSFGGPPDTQYF.

This clonotype was recorded at least ten times. The chain carries TRBV20-1 and TRBJ2-3; TRBD2 matches at 8 bases. The V and J ends lost 4 bases and 1 base, in that order; junction bases with no gene match: 10. The CDR3 runs to 16 residues. The germline gives CDR1 DFQATT, CDR2 SNEGSKA (reference sequence). The CDR3 here is CSATLGSGSRTDTQYF. The CDR3, as DNA: TGCAGTGCTACCCTGGGGAGCGGGAGTCGCACAGATACGCAGTATTTT.

This clonotype showed up just a few times. V usage is TRBV28 and J usage is TRBJ2-7; D perhaps matches TRBD1 (6 bases). Trimming took off 6 bases at V and 3 bases at J, with 33 bases between the two ends. Germline-derived CDR1 and CDR2 are MDHEN and SYDVKM. The CDR3 length is 20 residues. The CDR3 is CASSLPSTGYRPDGFYEQYF. CDR3 coding DNA: TGTGCCAGCAGCCTTCCCTCGACAGGTTATAGACCCGACGGATTCTACGAGCAGTACTTC.

The chain couples TRBV6-1 to TRBJ1-6; D gene ambiguous. The germline V gene has CDR1 MNHNS and CDR2 SASEGT. Trimming left V 8 bases short and J 9 bases short, with 20 bases between. CDR3 length equals 15 residues. The CDR3: CASEFSGPQFSPLHF. CDR3 sequence (DNA): TGTGCCAGCGAATTTTCGGGTCCGCAATTTTCACCCCTCCACTTT.

V gene TRBV9 combines with J gene TRBJ1-2; TRBD1 is a possible D gene (6 bases). The germline V and J ends were trimmed by 0 bases and 8 bases, with 26 bases remaining between them. The germline gives CDR1 SGDLS, CDR2 YYNGEE. This CDR3 has 18 residues. The CDR3, as DNA: TGTGCCAGCAGCGTAGCTACGAGGGGGAGCAGGGAAGGCGACGGCTACACCTTC. This codes for CASSVATRGSREGDGYTF.

V gene TRBV30 combines with J gene TRBJ2-5; the D gene is possibly TRBD2 (5 bases). V was trimmed by 5 bases and J by 1 base, leaving 8 bases between them. Germline values: CDR1 GTSNPN, CDR2 SVGIG (reference sequence). The CDR3 totals 12 residues. Written as DNA, the CDR3 is TGTGCCTGGTTGAGGGTCCAAGAGACCCAGTACTTC. Amino acids: CAWLRVQETQYF.

This clonotype was observed at least ten times. This chain links TRBV20-1 with TRBJ2-3; 10 bases match TRBD2. The CDR3 is 17 amino acids. The V and J ends lost 1 base and 3 bases, in that order; junction bases with no gene match: 10. Germline V gives CDR1 DFQATT, CDR2 SNEGSKA (reference sequence). The CDR3 loop reads CSARALAGVERTDTQYF. As DNA, the CDR3 is TGCAGTGCTAGAGCTCTAGCGGGAGTCGAGCGGACAGATACGCAGTATTTT.

This clonotype was counted ten times or more. Here the CDR3 reads CASSLAAKTPNGGYTF. CDR3 nucleotides: TGTGCCAGCAGTTTAGCCGCTAAAACCCCTAACGGTGGCTACACCTTC. This chain links TRBV28 with TRBJ1-2; no firm D call. CDR3 size: 16 residues. Deletions cut 2 bases from V and 7 bases from J, with 20 bases between. In germline, CDR1 is MDHEN, CDR2 SYDVKM.

J is TRBJ1-1 and V is TRBV6-2 or TRBV6-3; D uncertain. Germline V lookup: CDR1 MNHEY, CDR2 SVGEGT. V lost 6 bases and J lost 3, with 8 bases in between. CDR3 length: 12 amino acids. The DNA of the CDR3 is TGTGCCAGCAGGCACGGGGACACTGAAGCTTTCTTT. This sequence encodes CASRHGDTEAFF.

V and J are TRBV27 and TRBJ2-6; a weak D match, TRBD1 (6 bases). Germline V gene sequence: CDR1 MNHEY, CDR2 SMNVEV (reference sequence). The CDR3 has 17 residues. The V and J ends lost 6 bases and 0 bases respectively, with 15 bases between them. The CDR3 sequence: CASREGTRISGANVLTF. The CDR3 region has the DNA TGTGCCAGCAGGGAAGGGACACGTATCTCTGGGGCCAACGTCCTGACTTTC.

This clonotype was counted many times. The chain is built from TRBV29-1 and TRBJ2-3, with D perhaps matching TRBD2 (5 bases). This CDR3 is 12 amino acids long. Germline-derived CDR1 and CDR2 are SQVTM and ANQGSEA. The V gene lost 8 bases and the J gene lost 4 bases, with 13 bases spanning the gap. CDR3 sequence (DNA): TGCAGCCCCGCGAGGGTATCAGATACGCAGTATTTT. Translating it yields CSPARVSDTQYF.

The rearrangement uses TRBV5-8 and TRBJ2-1; D not resolved. V was cut by 1 base and J by 3 bases, with 11 bases left in between. Germline-derived CDR1 and CDR2 are SGHTS and YDEGEE. This CDR3 has 15 amino acids. Here the CDR3 DNA reads TGTGCCAGCAGCTTGAAAGGAAACGACTACAATGAGCAGTTCTTC. This gives the protein CASSLKGNDYNEQFF.

This clonotype was detected only a few times. The rearrangement joins TRBV19 to TRBJ2-1, with D perhaps TRBD2 (6 bases). The CDR3 spans 14 residues. Deletions cut 1 base from V and 4 bases from J, with 8 bases between. CDR1 LNHDA and CDR2 SQIVND come from the germline V gene (reference sequence). CDR3 nucleotide sequence: TGTGCCAGTAGTATAGCGGGAGATTACAATGAGCAGTTCTTC. Translating it yields CASSIAGDYNEQFF.